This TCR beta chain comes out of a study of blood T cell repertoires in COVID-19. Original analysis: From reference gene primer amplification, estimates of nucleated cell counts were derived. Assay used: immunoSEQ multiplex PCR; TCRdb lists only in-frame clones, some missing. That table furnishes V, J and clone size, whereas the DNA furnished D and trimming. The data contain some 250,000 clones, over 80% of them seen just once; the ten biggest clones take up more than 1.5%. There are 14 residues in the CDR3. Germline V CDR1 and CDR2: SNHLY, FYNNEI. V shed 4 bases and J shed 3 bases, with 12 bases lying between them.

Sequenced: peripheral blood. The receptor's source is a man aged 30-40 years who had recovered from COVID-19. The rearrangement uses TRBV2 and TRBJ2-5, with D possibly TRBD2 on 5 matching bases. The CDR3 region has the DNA TGTGCCAGCAGTGGCCAATCGGGGAAAGAGACCCAGTACTTC. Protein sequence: CASSGQSGKETQYF.